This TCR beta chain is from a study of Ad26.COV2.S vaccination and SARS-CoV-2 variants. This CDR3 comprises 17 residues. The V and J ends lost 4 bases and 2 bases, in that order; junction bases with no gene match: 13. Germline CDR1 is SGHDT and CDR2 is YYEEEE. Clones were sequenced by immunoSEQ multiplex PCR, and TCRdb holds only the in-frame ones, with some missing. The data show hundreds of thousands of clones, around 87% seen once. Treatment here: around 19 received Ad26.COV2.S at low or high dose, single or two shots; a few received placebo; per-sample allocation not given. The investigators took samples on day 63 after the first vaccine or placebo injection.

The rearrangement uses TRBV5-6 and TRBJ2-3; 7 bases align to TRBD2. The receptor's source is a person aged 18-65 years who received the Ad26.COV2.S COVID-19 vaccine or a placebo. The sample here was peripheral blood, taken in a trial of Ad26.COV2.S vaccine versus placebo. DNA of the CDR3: TGTGCCAGCAGCCCCCTGGGAAGCGGGGTGCTCACAGATACGCAGTATTTT. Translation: CASSPLGSGVLTDTQYF.